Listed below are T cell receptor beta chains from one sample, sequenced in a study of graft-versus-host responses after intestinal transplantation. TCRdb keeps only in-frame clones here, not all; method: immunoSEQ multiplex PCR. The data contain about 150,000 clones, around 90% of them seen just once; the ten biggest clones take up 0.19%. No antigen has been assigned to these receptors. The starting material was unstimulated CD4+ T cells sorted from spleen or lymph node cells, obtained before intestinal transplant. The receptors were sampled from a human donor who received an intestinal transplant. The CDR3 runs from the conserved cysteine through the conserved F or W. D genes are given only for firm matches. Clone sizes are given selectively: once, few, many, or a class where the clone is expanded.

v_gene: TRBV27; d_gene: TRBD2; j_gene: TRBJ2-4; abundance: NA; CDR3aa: CASSYLGLAGSTSNIQYF; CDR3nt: TGTGCCAGCAGTTATCTTGGGCTAGCGGGTAGTACTTCAAACATTCAGTACTTC
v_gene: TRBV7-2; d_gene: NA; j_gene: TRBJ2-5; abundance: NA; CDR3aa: CASSLARQETQYF; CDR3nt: TGTGCCAGCAGCTTAGCGCGGCAAGAGACCCAGTACTTC
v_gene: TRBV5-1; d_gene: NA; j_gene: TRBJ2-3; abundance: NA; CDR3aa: CASSSEGSSTDTQYF; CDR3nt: TGCGCCAGCAGCTCCGAGGGGTCTAGCACAGATACGCAGTATTTT
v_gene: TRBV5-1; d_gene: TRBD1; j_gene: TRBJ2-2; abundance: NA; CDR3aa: CASSLVQGETGELFF; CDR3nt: TGCGCCAGCAGCTTGGTACAGGGGGAGACCGGGGAGCTGTTTTTT
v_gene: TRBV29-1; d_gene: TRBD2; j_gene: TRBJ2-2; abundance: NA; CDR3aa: CSVRGRASSGELFF; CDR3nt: TGCAGCGTCCGCGGGAGGGCCAGTTCCGGGGAGCTGTTTTTT
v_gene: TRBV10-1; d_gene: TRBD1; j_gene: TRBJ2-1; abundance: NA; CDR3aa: CASSVDRMTYNEQFF; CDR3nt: TGCGCCAGCAGTGTGGACAGGATGACCTACAATGAGCAGTTCTTC
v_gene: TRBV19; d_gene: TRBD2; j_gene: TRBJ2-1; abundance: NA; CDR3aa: CASTQAGGGNEQFF; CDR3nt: TGTGCCAGTACACAAGCGGGAGGGGGGAATGAGCAGTTCTTC
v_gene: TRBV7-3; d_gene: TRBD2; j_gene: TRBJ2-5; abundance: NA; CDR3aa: CASSWTSEETQYF; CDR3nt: TGTGCCAGCAGCTGGACTAGCGAAGAGACCCAGTACTTC
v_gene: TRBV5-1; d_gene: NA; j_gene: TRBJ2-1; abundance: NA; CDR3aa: CASSLDRSSYNEQFF; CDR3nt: TGCGCCAGCAGCCTCGACAGGAGCTCCTACAATGAGCAGTTCTTC
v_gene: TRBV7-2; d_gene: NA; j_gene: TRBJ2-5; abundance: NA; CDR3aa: CASSPTGETQYF; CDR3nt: TGTGCCAGCAGCCCAACGGGAGAGACCCAGTACTTC
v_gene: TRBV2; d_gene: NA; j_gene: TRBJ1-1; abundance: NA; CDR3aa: CASSRATKAEAFF; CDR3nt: TGTGCCAGCAGTAGGGCCACAAAAGCTGAAGCTTTCTTT
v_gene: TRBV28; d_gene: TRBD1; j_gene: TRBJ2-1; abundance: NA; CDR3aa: CASSLTGAGGGYNEQFF; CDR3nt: TGTGCCAGCAGTTTAACAGGGGCAGGGGGCGGCTACAATGAGCAGTTCTTC
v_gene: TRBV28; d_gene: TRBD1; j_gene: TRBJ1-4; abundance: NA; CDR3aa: CASSSITTGTGNEKLLF; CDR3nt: TGTGCCAGCAGTTCCATAACTACCGGGACAGGGAATGAAAAACTGCTTTTT
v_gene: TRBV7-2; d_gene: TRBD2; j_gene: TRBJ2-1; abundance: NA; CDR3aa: CASSYRRTRGRVDEQFF; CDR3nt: TGTGCCAGCAGCTACCGGAGGACTAGGGGCAGGGTGGATGAGCAGTTCTTC
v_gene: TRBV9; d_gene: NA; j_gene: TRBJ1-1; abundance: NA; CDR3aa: CASSAELVPDRNTEAFF; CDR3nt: TGTGCCAGCAGCGCCGAACTAGTCCCAGACAGGAACACTGAAGCTTTCTTT
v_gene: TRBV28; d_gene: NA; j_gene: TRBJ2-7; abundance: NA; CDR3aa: CASGRGTYEQYF; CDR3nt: TGTGCCAGCGGAAGGGGTACCTACGAGCAGTACTTC
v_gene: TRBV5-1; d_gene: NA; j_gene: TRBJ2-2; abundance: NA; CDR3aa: CASSLATGRKTGELFF; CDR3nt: TGCGCCAGCAGCTTGGCGACAGGCAGAAAAACCGGGGAGCTGTTTTTT
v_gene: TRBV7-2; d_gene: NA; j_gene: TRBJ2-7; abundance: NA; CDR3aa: CASSLDHGRVEQYF; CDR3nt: TGTGCCAGCAGCTTAGACCACGGGAGAGTGGAGCAGTACTTC
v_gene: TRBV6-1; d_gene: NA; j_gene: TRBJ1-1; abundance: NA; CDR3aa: CASRLEGVLTEAFF; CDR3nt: TGTGCCAGCCGACTAGAGGGGGTACTCACTGAAGCTTTCTTT
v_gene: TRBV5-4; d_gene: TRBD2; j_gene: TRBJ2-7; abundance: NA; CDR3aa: CASSLTSGPSYEQYF; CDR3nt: TGTGCCAGCAGCCTCACTAGCGGCCCTTCCTACGAGCAGTACTTC
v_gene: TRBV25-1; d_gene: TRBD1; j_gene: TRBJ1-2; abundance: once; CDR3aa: CASSEWGDRGYGYTF; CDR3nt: TGTGCCAGCAGTGAATGGGGGGACAGGGGCTATGGCTACACCTTC
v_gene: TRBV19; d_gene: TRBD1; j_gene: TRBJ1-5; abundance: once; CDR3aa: CASSRGTDQPQHF; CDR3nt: TGTGCCAGTAGTCGAGGGACAGATCAGCCCCAGCATTTT
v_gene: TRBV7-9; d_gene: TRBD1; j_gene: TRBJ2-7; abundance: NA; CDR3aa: CASSWGQGIVYEQYF; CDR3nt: TGTGCCAGCAGCTGGGGACAGGGGATAGTCTACGAGCAGTACTTC
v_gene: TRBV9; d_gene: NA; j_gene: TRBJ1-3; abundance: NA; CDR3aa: CASSVAIGVRSGNTIYF; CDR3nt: TGTGCCAGCAGCGTAGCCATCGGGGTCCGCTCTGGAAACACCATATATTTT
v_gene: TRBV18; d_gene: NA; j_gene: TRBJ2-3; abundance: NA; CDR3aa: CASSPGLGDTQYF; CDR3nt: TGTGCCAGCTCACCCGGTTTGGGGGATACGCAGTATTTT
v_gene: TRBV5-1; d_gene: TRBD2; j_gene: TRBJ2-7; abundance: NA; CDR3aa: CASSLEGGRDIDEQYF; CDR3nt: TGCGCCAGCAGCTTGGAGGGCGGGAGGGATATCGACGAGCAGTACTTC
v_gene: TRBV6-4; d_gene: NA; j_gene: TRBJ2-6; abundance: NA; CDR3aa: CASSDQYSGANVLTF; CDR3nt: TGTGCCAGCAGTGACCAATACTCTGGGGCCAACGTCCTGACTTTC
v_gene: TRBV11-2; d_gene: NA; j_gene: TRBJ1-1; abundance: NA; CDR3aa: CASSLGPENTEAFF; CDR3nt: TGTGCCAGCAGCTTAGGGCCGGAGAACACTGAAGCTTTCTTT
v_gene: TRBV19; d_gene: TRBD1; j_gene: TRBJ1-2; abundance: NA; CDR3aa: CASSRSDRGQDRGYTF; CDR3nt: TGTGCCAGTAGTAGGTCTGACAGGGGGCAGGATAGAGGCTACACCTTC
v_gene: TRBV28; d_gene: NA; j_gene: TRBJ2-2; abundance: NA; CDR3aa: CASRTRSADTGELFF; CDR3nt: TGTGCCAGCAGGACCCGGTCGGCAGACACCGGGGAGCTGTTTTTT
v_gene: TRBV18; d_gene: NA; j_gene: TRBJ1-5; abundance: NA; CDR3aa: CASSPPGLYPYSNQPQHF; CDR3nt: TGTGCCAGCTCACCACCAGGTCTGTACCCTTATAGCAATCAGCCCCAGCATTTT
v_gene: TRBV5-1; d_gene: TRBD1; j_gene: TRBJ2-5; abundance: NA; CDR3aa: CASSFGQVQETQYF; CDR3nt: TGCGCCAGCAGCTTTGGACAGGTCCAAGAGACCCAGTACTTC
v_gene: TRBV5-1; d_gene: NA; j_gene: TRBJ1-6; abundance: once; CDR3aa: CASSFGPHLNSPLHF; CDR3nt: TGCGCCAGCAGCTTCGGACCGCATCTAAATTCACCCCTCCACTTT
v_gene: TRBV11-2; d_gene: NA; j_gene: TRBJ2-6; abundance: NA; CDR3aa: CASSLELQVGANVLTF; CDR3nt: TGTGCCAGCAGCTTAGAGTTGCAGGTTGGGGCCAACGTCCTGACTTTC
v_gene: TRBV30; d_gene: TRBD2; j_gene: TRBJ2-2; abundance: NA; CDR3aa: CAWNRLAGDTGELFF; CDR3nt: TGTGCCTGGAACCGACTAGCGGGAGACACCGGGGAGCTGTTTTTT
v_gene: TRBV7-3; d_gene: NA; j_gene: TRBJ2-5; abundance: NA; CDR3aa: CASSSQGRETQYF; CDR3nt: TGTGCCAGCAGCTCGCAGGGTCGGGAGACCCAGTACTTC
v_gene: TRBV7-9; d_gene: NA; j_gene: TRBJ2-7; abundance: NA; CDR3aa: CASSLAGSYEQYF; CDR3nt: TGTGCCAGCAGCTTAGCCGGATCCTACGAGCAGTACTTC
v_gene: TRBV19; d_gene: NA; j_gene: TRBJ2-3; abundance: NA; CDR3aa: CASSTTSSSDTQYF; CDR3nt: TGTGCCAGTAGTACGACTAGTTCCTCAGATACGCAGTATTTT
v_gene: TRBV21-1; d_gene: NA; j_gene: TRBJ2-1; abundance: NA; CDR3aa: CASRWGQGYCEQFF; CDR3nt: TGTGCCAGCCGCTGGGGACAGGGTTATTGCGAGCAGTTCTTC
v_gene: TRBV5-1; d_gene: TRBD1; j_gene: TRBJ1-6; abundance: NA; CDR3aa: CASSLATGGKSPLHF; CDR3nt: TGCGCCAGCAGCTTGGCCACAGGGGGGAAGTCACCCCTCCACTTT
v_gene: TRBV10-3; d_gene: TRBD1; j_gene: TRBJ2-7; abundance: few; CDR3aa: CAISDGTGGFARYEQYF; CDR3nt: TGTGCCATCAGTGACGGGACAGGGGGCTTCGCGCGGTACGAGCAGTACTTC
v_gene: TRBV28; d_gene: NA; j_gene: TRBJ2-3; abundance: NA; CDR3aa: CASRGGASTDTQYF; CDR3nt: TGTGCCAGCAGAGGAGGAGCAAGCACAGATACGCAGTATTTT
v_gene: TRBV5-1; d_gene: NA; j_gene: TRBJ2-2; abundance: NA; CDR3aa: CASSLGGNTGELFF; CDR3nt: TGCGCCAGCAGCTTGGGCGGAAACACCGGGGAGCTGTTTTTT
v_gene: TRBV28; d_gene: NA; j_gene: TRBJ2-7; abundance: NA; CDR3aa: CASSGAREQYF; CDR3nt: TGTGCCAGCAGCGGGGCCCGGGAGCAGTACTTC
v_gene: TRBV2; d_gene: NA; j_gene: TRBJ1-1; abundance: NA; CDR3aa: CASSEGPFGPEAFF; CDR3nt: TGTGCCAGCAGTGAGGGACCCTTCGGGCCAGAAGCTTTCTTT
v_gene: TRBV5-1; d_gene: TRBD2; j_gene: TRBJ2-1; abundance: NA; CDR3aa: CASSLVGTGTSGRNEQFF; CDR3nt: TGCGCCAGCAGCTTGGTGGGTACCGGGACTAGCGGGAGGAATGAGCAGTTCTTC
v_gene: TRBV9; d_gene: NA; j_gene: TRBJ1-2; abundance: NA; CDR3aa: CASSVDSYGYTF; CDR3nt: TGTGCCAGCAGCGTAGACTCGTATGGCTACACCTTC
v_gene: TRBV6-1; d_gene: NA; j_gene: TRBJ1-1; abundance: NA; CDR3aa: CASVVGGGMNTEAFF; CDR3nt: TGTGCCAGCGTGGTCGGGGGCGGGATGAACACTGAAGCTTTCTTT
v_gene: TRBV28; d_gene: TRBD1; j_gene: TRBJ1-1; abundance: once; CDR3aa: CASRLAGQINTEAFF; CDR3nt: TGTGCCAGCAGGTTAGCGGGACAGATCAACACTGAAGCTTTCTTT
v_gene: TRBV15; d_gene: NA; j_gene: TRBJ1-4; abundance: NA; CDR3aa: CATSRDGGMKLFF; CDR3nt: TGTGCCACCAGCAGAGATGGGGGGATGAAACTGTTTTTT
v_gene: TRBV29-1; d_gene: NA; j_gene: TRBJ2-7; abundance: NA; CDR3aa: CSVILGDYYEQYF; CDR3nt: TGCAGCGTCATCTTAGGGGATTACTACGAGCAGTACTTC
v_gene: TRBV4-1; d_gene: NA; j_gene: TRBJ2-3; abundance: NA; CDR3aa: CASSQEARSTDTQYF; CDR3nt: TGCGCCAGCAGCCAAGAGGCCAGGTCCACAGATACGCAGTATTTT
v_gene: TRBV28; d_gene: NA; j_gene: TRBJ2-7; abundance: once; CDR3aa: CASSTKYEQYF; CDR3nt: TGTGCCAGCAGCACGAAGTACGAGCAGTACTTC
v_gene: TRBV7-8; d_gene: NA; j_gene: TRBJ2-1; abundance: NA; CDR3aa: CASSSARNEQFF; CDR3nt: TGTGCCAGCAGCTCGGCTAGGAATGAGCAGTTCTTC